These T cell receptor beta chains were read from a single sample in a study of blood T cell repertoires in COVID-19. TCRdb's copy holds only in-frame clones and misses some; the assay was immunoSEQ multiplex PCR. The table has about 280,000 clones, 80% to 85% seen once. Sequencing was done on a sample of PBMCs or T cells enriched from blood (not recorded which). The receptors originated from a man aged 35 to 55 who had been exposed to COVID-19. Both conserved end residues are part of each CDR3. A D gene is named only where the DNA matches it firmly. Size values are once, few and many counts, or a class for expanded clones, and some rows have none.

size: .; J: TRBJ2-2; D: .; V: TRBV11-2; CDR3: CASSTWGGLNTGELFF; DNA: TGTGCCAGCAGCACATGGGGGGGGCTTAACACCGGGGAGCTGTTTTTT
size: .; J: TRBJ2-7; D: TRBD2; V: TRBV7-2; CDR3: CASSLVLAGGPVGF; DNA: TGTGCCAGCAGCTTAGTGCTAGCGGGAGGGCCCGTTGGCTTC
size: few; J: TRBJ2-3; D: .; V: TRBV24-1; CDR3: CATSVAGSDTQYF; DNA: TGTGCCACCAGCGTGGCGGGGTCAGATACGCAGTATTTT
size: .; J: TRBJ2-7; D: .; V: TRBV20-1; CDR3: CSAGGTYEQYF; DNA: TGCAGTGCGGGAGGGACATACGAGCAGTACTTC
size: .; J: TRBJ1-2; D: .; V: TRBV10-2; CDR3: CASSDTGNDGYTF; DNA: TGCGCCAGCAGTGACACAGGGAATGATGGCTACACCTTC
size: .; J: TRBJ2-1; D: TRBD2; V: TRBV7-8; CDR3: CASSPTGGGSSYNEQFF; DNA: TGTGCCAGCAGCCCCACGGGAGGCGGCAGCTCCTACAATGAGCAGTTCTTC
size: medium-sized; J: TRBJ1-6; D: .; V: TRBV30; CDR3: CAWDRDTNSPLHF; DNA: TGTGCCTGGGACCGGGACACCAATTCACCCCTCCACTTT
size: few; J: TRBJ1-1; D: TRBD1; V: TRBV11-1; CDR3: CASSSLQGAAFF; DNA: TGTGCCAGCAGCTCGCTCCAGGGGGCGGCTTTCTTT
size: .; J: TRBJ1-2; D: .; V: TRBV12-3/TRBV12-4; CDR3: CASSRTTVGYTF; DNA: TGTGCCAGCAGTCGAACGACAGTCGGGTACACCTTC
size: once; J: TRBJ1-2; D: TRBD1; V: TRBV7-9; CDR3: CASSSGTVRGYTF; DNA: TGTGCCAGCAGCTCGGGGACAGTTCGTGGCTACACCTTC
size: once; J: TRBJ2-5; D: TRBD2; V: TRBV29-1; CDR3: CSVRGLGQETQYF; DNA: TGCAGCGTCAGAGGACTAGGGCAAGAGACCCAGTACTTC
size: .; J: TRBJ2-7; D: TRBD2; V: TRBV5-8; CDR3: CASSLGTSGSFYEQYF; DNA: TGTGCCAGCAGCCTCGGGACTAGCGGATCCTTTTACGAGCAGTACTTC
size: .; J: TRBJ2-7; D: .; V: TRBV6-5; CDR3: CASSSGHLMEYF; DNA: TGTGCCAGCAGTTCGGGACACCTGATGGAGTACTTC
size: .; J: TRBJ2-7; D: .; V: TRBV19; CDR3: CASSFGVRQGPYEQYF; DNA: TGTGCCAGTAGTTTTGGTGTTCGGCAGGGCCCCTACGAGCAGTACTTC
size: .; J: TRBJ1-2; D: TRBD1; V: TRBV30; CDR3: CAWTGTGGRYGYTF; DNA: TGTGCCTGGACCGGGACAGGGGGCCGCTATGGCTACACCTTC
size: .; J: TRBJ2-3; D: .; V: TRBV9; CDR3: CASSVGVEDTQYF; DNA: TGTGCCAGCAGCGTAGGAGTGGAGGATACGCAGTATTTT
size: few; J: TRBJ2-1; D: .; V: TRBV5-1; CDR3: CASSLSEQQQFF; DNA: TGCGCCAGCAGCTTGTCCGAACAGCAGCAGTTCTTC
size: .; J: TRBJ2-2; D: .; V: TRBV7-9; CDR3: CASSLQTGELFF; DNA: TGTGCCAGCAGCTTACAAACCGGGGAGCTGTTTTTT
size: .; J: TRBJ2-3; D: .; V: TRBV5-8; CDR3: CASSFGSGTGTDTQYF; DNA: TGTGCCAGCAGCTTCGGGTCGGGGACTGGCACAGATACGCAGTATTTT
size: .; J: TRBJ2-7; D: TRBD2; V: TRBV5-5; CDR3: CASSLAATYEQYF; DNA: TGTGCCAGCAGCCTAGCGGCAACCTACGAGCAGTACTTC
size: .; J: TRBJ1-6; D: .; V: TRBV21-1; CDR3: CASSKKPFADSPLHF; DNA: TGTGCCAGCAGCAAAAAGCCATTCGCCGATTCACCCCTCCACTTT
size: .; J: TRBJ1-2; D: TRBD1; V: TRBV5-6; CDR3: CASRVQGASGYTF; DNA: TGTGCCAGCAGGGTCCAGGGGGCCTCCGGCTACACCTTC
size: .; J: TRBJ1-2; D: TRBD1; V: TRBV5-1; CDR3: CASSQTGDSYGYTF; DNA: TGCGCCAGCAGCCAGACAGGGGACAGCTATGGCTACACCTTC
size: once; J: TRBJ2-5; D: .; V: TRBV7-7; CDR3: CASSLEGGSPETQYF; DNA: TGTGCTAGCAGCTTAGAGGGAGGCTCCCCGGAGACCCAGTACTTC
size: .; J: TRBJ2-1; D: .; V: TRBV30; CDR3: CAWNRERDEQFF; DNA: TGTGCCTGGAACCGGGAGCGGGATGAGCAGTTCTTC
size: few; J: TRBJ1-6; D: TRBD1; V: TRBV3-1/TRBV3-2; CDR3: CASSLRTGNNSPLHF; DNA: TGTGCCAGCAGCCTGAGGACAGGGAATAATTCACCCCTCCACTTT
size: .; J: TRBJ1-4; D: .; V: TRBV9; CDR3: CASSVGSGGPSNEKLFF; DNA: TGTGCCAGCAGCGTAGGGAGCGGGGGGCCGAGTAATGAAAAACTGTTTTTT
size: once; J: TRBJ2-2; D: TRBD2; V: TRBV7-9; CDR3: CASSLAGAGRAAGELFF; DNA: TGTGCCAGCAGCTTAGCGGGAGCCGGGAGGGCCGCCGGGGAGCTGTTTTTT
size: .; J: TRBJ1-4; D: .; V: TRBV6-2/TRBV6-3; CDR3: CASSYVVASTNEKLFF; DNA: TGTGCCAGCAGTTACGTGGTGGCCTCAACTAATGAAAAACTGTTTTTT
size: once; J: TRBJ2-1; D: TRBD2; V: TRBV6-5; CDR3: CASSMTSHSYNEQFF; DNA: TGTGCCAGCAGTATGACTAGCCACTCCTACAATGAGCAGTTCTTC
size: .; J: TRBJ1-1; D: .; V: TRBV19; CDR3: CASIWTEGQNTEAFF; DNA: TGTGCCAGTATCTGGACAGAGGGACAGAACACTGAAGCTTTCTTT
size: once; J: TRBJ2-3; D: .; V: TRBV30; CDR3: CAWSGSADTQYF; DNA: TGTGCCTGGAGCGGGAGCGCAGATACGCAGTATTTT
size: .; J: TRBJ2-1; D: TRBD1; V: TRBV9; CDR3: CASSPQGQVWDEQFF; DNA: TGTGCCAGCAGCCCACAAGGACAGGTGTGGGATGAGCAGTTCTTC
size: many; J: TRBJ2-2; D: .; V: TRBV3-1/TRBV3-2; CDR3: CASSQSGGTGELFF; DNA: TGTGCCAGCAGCCAATCCGGGGGCACCGGGGAGCTGTTTTTT
size: .; J: TRBJ2-5; D: .; V: TRBV4-1; CDR3: CASSRGQFGETQYF; DNA: TGCGCCAGCAGCCGAGGACAGTTTGGAGAGACCCAGTACTTC
size: .; J: TRBJ1-5; D: .; V: TRBV28; CDR3: CASSPLGVAQHF; DNA: TGTGCCAGCTCCCCGCTAGGAGTGGCCCAGCATTTT
size: .; J: TRBJ2-1; D: TRBD1; V: TRBV5-1; CDR3: CASSDGQGYNEQFF; DNA: TGCGCCAGCAGCGACGGACAGGGCTACAATGAGCAGTTCTTC